The clone carrying this TCR beta chain is large in the sample. Its antigen is as yet unknown. The sample comes from a study of vaccination and CD4 T cells after COVID-19. Overall study findings and caveats: Convalescent participants were relatively few, and none had early post-infection timepoints studied.

CDR1 is DFQATT and CDR2 is SNEGSKA in the germline V gene (reference sequence). V dropped 1 base and J dropped 8 bases, with 12 bases sitting between them. The CDR3 consists of 13 residues. As to treatment: approximately 10-day PBMC culture with coronavirus spike peptide pools or control peptides (ViraFEST assay). Sequenced with the Oncomine TCR Beta short-read assay was DNA taken from cultured CD4+ T cells. TCRdb analysed the PCR reads with MiXCR anew, one entry per CDR3 protein. The sample holds about 3,500 distinct CDR3 sequences, around two fifths seen once. The TCR sequence derives from a human donor who had recovered from COVID-19. The genes are TRBV20-1 and TRBJ1-3; a possible D gene is TRBD1 (5 bases). Specimen: CD4+ T cells from blood, cultured in vitro. CDR3 coding DNA: TGCAGTGCTAGAGGGCGCAGGGCGTACACCATATATTTT. It codes for CSARGRRAYTIYF.